The 18 T cell receptor beta chains listed next were all sequenced from one sample in a study of T cells expressing NK-cell markers. TCRdb reprocessed the 5' RACE reads and keeps a single row for each CDR3 protein, giving no DNA. This sample's table has over 350,000 distinct CDR3 sequences. The sequenced material came from blood T cells: a sorted CD56 or NKG2C T cell subset, CD4+ or CD8+ T cells, or bulk PBMC T cells (not recorded which). The receptor set was obtained from a woman aged 45-65 years in good health.

V is TRBV12-5 and J is TRBJ1-5; TCRdb designates TRBD1, a call that cannot be tested without DNA. The CDR3 has 16 residues. CDR1 LGHNT and CDR2 FRNRAP come from the germline V gene. Here the CDR3 reads CASGSRTDYSNQPQHF.

The chain employs TRBV4-2 and TRBJ2-1; TCRdb's D gene call, TRBD2, goes unchecked for lack of DNA. This CDR3 region has 16 residues. CDR1 and CDR2 from the germline V gene are LGHNA and YNFKEQ. The CDR3 region is CASSQELAGLYNEQFF.

This chain joins TRBV19 and TRBJ1-4; lacking DNA, the TRBD1 call made by TCRdb goes unchecked. The CDR3 runs 15 residues. CDR1 is LNHDA, CDR2 SQIVND, per germline (reference sequence). This CDR3 is CASRPIREINEKLFF. The variable domain in full, completed from reference TRBV19 and TRBJ1-4, reads DGGITQSPKYLFRKEGQNVTLSCEQNLNHDAMYWYRQDPGQGLRLIYYSQIVNDFQKGDIAEGYSVSREKKESFPLTVTSAQKNPTAFYLCASRPIREINEKLFFGSGTQLSVL.

The chain recombines TRBV6-5 with TRBJ2-3; lacking DNA, the TRBD1 call made by TCRdb goes unchecked. This CDR3 has 14 residues. Germline V gene data show CDR1 as MNHEY and CDR2 as SVGAGI. The chain's CDR3 is CASNPGVKADTQYF.

The V call is TRBV20-1, the J call TRBJ2-1. The CDR3 runs to 12 residues. Germline V lookup: CDR1 DFQATT, CDR2 SNEGSKA (reference sequence). This chain's CDR3 is CSARRRRDEQFF.

J is TRBJ1-2 and V is TRBV7-9. Germline CDR1 is SEHNR and CDR2 is FQNEAQ (reference sequence). This CDR3 is built from 15 residues. The CDR3 here is CASSPQISVGYGYTF.

The CDR3 loop reads CASSLSGGQEHNEQFF. The J gene is TRBJ2-1, the V gene TRBV7-3; TCRdb's D gene call, TRBD1, goes unchecked for lack of DNA. Germline CDR1 and CDR2: SGHTA and FQGTGA. The CDR3 is 16 residues long.

The chain's CDR3 is CASSLWTGRVGANVLTF. The genes are TRBV7-3 and TRBJ2-6; checking the TCRdb D call of TRBD1 is not possible without DNA. CDR1 SGHTA and CDR2 FQGTGA come from the germline V gene. The length of the CDR3 is 17 residues.

The gene calls are TRBV10-3 and TRBJ2-3; TCRdb's assignment of TRBD2 cannot be checked, as there is no DNA. CDR3 length: 16 amino acids. Germline CDR1 and CDR2: ENHRY and SYGVKD. CDR3 in amino acids: CATSPGLAGVHDTQYF.

The gene calls are TRBV5-1 and TRBJ1-1; the TCRdb call, TRBD1, lacks DNA for checking. This CDR3 contains 15 residues. The germline CDR1 and CDR2 sequences are SGHRS and YFSETQ. The CDR3 sequence: CASSLGDRVGTEAFF.

V is TRBV29-1 and J is TRBJ2-2; TCRdb returns TRBD1, unconfirmable since there is no DNA. The CDR3 runs 12 residues. Germline loops: CDR1 SQVTM, CDR2 ANQGSEA. CDR3 residues: CSATGLTGELFF.

The chain has TRBV19 and TRBJ1-1; the TCRdb call, TRBD1, lacks DNA for checking. The CDR3 covers 14 residues. The germline V gene encodes CDR1 LNHDA and CDR2 SQIVND (reference sequence). CDR3 region: CATRTNKMNTEAFF.

The chain has TRBV11-2 and TRBJ2-2. The CDR3 loop spans 14 amino acids. Germline V CDR1 and CDR2: SGHAT, FQNNGV. The CDR3 protein is CASLRRANTGELFF.

The rearrangement links TRBV7-8 to TRBJ1-5; TCRdb returns TRBD1, unconfirmable since there is no DNA. This CDR3 is 16 amino acids long. Germline CDR1 SGHVS, CDR2 FQNEAQ. CDR3 amino acids: CASSPLGQYSNQPQHF.

The chain couples TRBV9 to TRBJ2-4; TCRdb names TRBD1, which stays unverified in the absence of DNA. Germline values: CDR1 SGDLS, CDR2 YYNGEE. This CDR3 comprises 16 residues. CDR3 sequence reads: CASSAEPTGRGNIQYF.

The chain combines TRBV5-1 with TRBJ2-4. From germline, CDR1 is SGHRS and CDR2 YFSETQ. CDR3 length: 15 residues. The CDR3 loop is CASSAGDFAKNIQYF.

This rearrangement joins TRBV6-1 to TRBJ2-7; the TCRdb call, TRBD2, lacks DNA for checking. The CDR3 runs 18 residues. Germline V gene sequence: CDR1 MNHNS, CDR2 SASEGT. CDR3 in amino acids: CASSEMASGRMSSYEQYF.

The chain links TRBV18 to TRBJ2-2; the D call from TCRdb, TRBD2, cannot be confirmed without DNA. The CDR3 is 17 residues long. Germline CDR1 is KGHSH and CDR2 is LQKENI. The chain's CDR3 is CATLTSVQGQNTGELFF.